This T cell receptor beta chain was captured in a study of blood T cell repertoires in COVID-19. Study details: PBMCs, B-cell-depleted T cells, or T cells were the source of the cDNA or gDNA that made up the material.

Per the germline V gene, CDR1 is MNHEY and CDR2 is SVGAGI. There are 13 residues in the CDR3. Trimming removed 7 bases at V and 3 bases at J, with 13 bases between. Clones were read by immunoSEQ multiplex PCR, and TCRdb kept only the in-frame ones, dropping some. The table records about 150,000 clones, roughly nine tenths of them present only once. The clonotype was recovered from a man aged 50 or older with acute or convalescent COVID-19. The sample was peripheral blood. The V gene is TRBV6-5, the J gene TRBJ2-7; no definite D call. The CDR3 nucleotides are TGTGCCAGCAAATCGTCAGTAAACTACGAGCAGTACTTC. Translating gives CASKSSVNYEQYF.